Given below is one T cell receptor (beta chain) in context. Its antigen is as yet unknown. The sample is drawn from a study of T cell responses to AZD1222 COVID-19 vaccine. Study context: Investigators merged groups given second doses at roughly 4 or roughly 12 weeks.

Repertoires were generated with immunoSEQ multiplex PCR, while TCRdb's copy carries only in-frame clones and drops some. The data hold about 120,000 clones, with roughly 90% observed a single time. Trimming removed 2 bases from V and 5 bases from J; junction bases left unmatched: 11. The germline gives CDR1 MNHEY, CDR2 SMNVEV (reference sequence). The CDR3 spans 18 residues. Findings of the study overall: A mostly white British donor set with more females was recruited, and clonal diversity was possibly underestimated. There were vaccine-associated CD4 TCRs across spike, dominant at 160-218 and 743-854.

The V call is TRBV27, the J call TRBJ1-5; 11 bases align to TRBD1. This specimen consisted of peripheral blood, obtained on day 0 of AZD1222 vaccination. The TCR sequence derives from an adult in good health. The CDR3 sequence: CASSLPKLDRGRDQPQHF. The CDR3 DNA reads as TGTGCCAGCAGTTTACCCAAACTGGACAGGGGGCGAGATCAGCCCCAGCATTTT.